This T cell receptor (beta chain) stems from a study of blood T cell repertoires in COVID-19. Profiled with immunoSEQ multiplex PCR; TCRdb holds only in-frame clones, not every one. Of approximately 130,000 clones detected, approximately 84% appear once; the ten largest clones hold 9.5% to 15%. The sequenced sample was peripheral blood. The TCR was taken from a human donor in a cohort sampled during active COVID-19.

The CDR3 region is CASTRGNQPQHF. The CDR3 coding sequence is TGTGCCAGCACCCGCGGCAATCAGCCCCAGCATTTT. V is TRBV12-3 or TRBV12-4 and J is TRBJ1-5, with D hard to call. The CDR3 loop spans 12 amino acids. Trimming removed 7 bases from V and 2 bases from J, with 6 bases in between.